These T cell receptor beta chains were read from a single sample in a study of cytomegalovirus exposure and HLA in healthy donors. Using immunoSEQ multiplex PCR, the repertoire was profiled, and TCRdb retains in-frame clones only, with some absent. The table lists over 130,000 clones, more than 65% of them singletons. Sequencing was carried out using PBMCs. The receptors shown here come from a young woman in good health and CMV-seronegative. Each CDR3 is given with its conserved first and last residue. D genes are given only for firm matches. A clone size is listed for some rows: how often the clone was seen (once, few, many), or a class if it is expanded.

>NA|NA|TRBV7-8|TRBJ2-1
CASSGASRQLSSYNEQFF
TGTGCCAGCAGCGGGGCGAGCAGACAGCTTAGCTCCTACAATGAGCAGTTCTTC
>NA|NA|TRBV27|TRBJ2-1
CASSGTSYNEQFF
TGTGCCAGCAGCGGGACTTCCTACAATGAGCAGTTCTTC
>TRBD1|NA|TRBV7-6|TRBJ2-5
CASSQGQGGQETQYF
TGTGCCAGCAGCCAGGGACAGGGGGGACAAGAGACCCAGTACTTC
>NA|once|TRBV2|TRBJ2-1
CASSEPGRSHNEQFF
TGTGCCAGCAGTGAACCCGGGAGAAGTCACAATGAGCAGTTCTTC
>NA|NA|TRBV6-5|TRBJ2-4
CASFGRNIQYF
TGTGCCAGCTTTGGGAGGAACATTCAGTACTTC
>TRBD2|once|TRBV6-1|TRBJ2-5
CASSGRTGGPLETQYF
TGTGCCAGCAGTGGGCGAACGGGGGGGCCCTTAGAGACCCAGTACTTC
>TRBD1|NA|TRBV13|TRBJ2-7
CASSLPGQGNIEQYF
TGTGCCAGCAGCCTACCGGGACAGGGGAACATCGAGCAGTACTTC
>TRBD2|once|TRBV4-1|TRBJ2-7
CASSQDGLAASYEQYF
TGCGCCAGCAGCCAAGACGGACTAGCGGCCTCCTACGAGCAGTACTTC
>TRBD1|NA|TRBV2|TRBJ1-4
CASRRTGGNEKLFF
TGTGCCAGCAGACGGACAGGGGGTAATGAAAAACTGTTTTTT
>NA|NA|TRBV5-4|TRBJ2-5
CASSSQETQYF
TGTGCCAGCAGCTCGCAAGAGACCCAGTACTTC
>TRBD2|NA|TRBV6-5|TRBJ2-5
CASSPLAGMETQYF
TGTGCCAGCAGTCCACTAGCGGGCATGGAGACCCAGTACTTC
>TRBD1|NA|TRBV6-6|TRBJ1-2
CASTPGQGDIGYTF
TGTGCCAGCACCCCAGGGCAGGGGGATATAGGCTACACCTTC
>NA|NA|TRBV10-1|TRBJ1-6
CASSPGRESPLHF
TGCGCCAGCAGTCCAGGGAGGGAATCACCCCTCCACTTT
>NA|NA|TRBV7-9|TRBJ1-1
CASSLSGGWNTEAFF
TGTGCCAGCAGCTTAAGTGGGGGGTGGAACACTGAAGCTTTCTTT
>TRBD1|NA|TRBV7-9|TRBJ1-1
CASSFPRGLSSTEAFF
TGTGCCAGCAGCTTCCCCAGGGGGCTAAGCAGCACTGAAGCTTTCTTT
>NA|NA|TRBV21-1|TRBJ2-5
CASSKDLAGGPAETQYF
TGTGCCAGCAGCAAAGACCTAGCGGGGGGGCCAGCAGAGACCCAGTACTTC
>NA|NA|TRBV10-3|TRBJ2-2
CAITWAPNTGELFF
TGTGCCATAACCTGGGCCCCGAACACCGGGGAGCTGTTTTTT
>NA|NA|TRBV2|TRBJ2-7
CASSEGGYEQYF
TGTGCCAGCAGTGAGGGAGGCTACGAGCAGTACTTC
>NA|NA|TRBV10-1|TRBJ2-1
CASSKRESLSSYNEQFF
TGCGCCAGCAGTAAGAGGGAGTCCCTAAGCTCCTACAATGAGCAGTTCTTC
>NA|NA|TRBV9|TRBJ2-7
CASSPLQDGAENEQYF
TGTGCCAGCAGCCCACTACAGGACGGAGCAGAAAACGAGCAGTACTTC
>NA|once|TRBV19|TRBJ2-3
CASSIRHSETDTQYF
TGTGCCAGTAGTATAAGGCATAGCGAGACAGATACGCAGTATTTT
>NA|NA|TRBV5-4|TRBJ1-2
CASSNTGHDYGYTF
TGTGCCAGCAGTAATACAGGGCACGACTATGGCTACACCTTC
>TRBD1|NA|TRBV7-9|TRBJ2-3
CASSLLRDRGADTQYF
TGTGCCAGCAGCTTACTACGGGACAGGGGAGCAGATACGCAGTATTTT
>TRBD1|NA|TRBV19|TRBJ1-5
CASRGPVRGTEQPQHF
TGTGCCAGTAGGGGGCCGGTCAGGGGGACGGAACAGCCCCAGCATTTT
>TRBD1|NA|TRBV18|TRBJ1-6
CASSGTDKDSPLHF
TGTGCCAGCTCCGGGACAGATAAAGATTCACCCCTCCACTTT
>NA|NA|TRBV30|TRBJ1-1
CAWRAGLSTEAFF
TGTGCCTGGAGGGCGGGTTTGAGCACTGAAGCTTTCTTT
>NA|few|TRBV19|TRBJ2-6
CASSTDHSGANVLTF
TGTGCCAGTAGTACAGACCACTCTGGGGCCAACGTCCTGACTTTC